The 22 T cell receptor beta chains below were found in one sample sequenced in a study of tumor-infiltrating lymphocytes in oesophageal squamous cell carcinoma. Via MiXCR, TCRdb re-called the PCR reads, giving one row per CDR3 protein. The table shows about 19,000 distinct CDR3 sequences, with 40% occurring only once. The material sequenced was blood. The receptor source for this set is a male donor with esophageal squamous cell carcinoma.

This clonotype has a handful of counts. This rearrangement joins TRBV7-8 to TRBJ2-1; tentatively, D is TRBD1 (7 bases). The J call is in doubt because the DNA end fits TRBJ2-7 better. The CDR3 has 15 amino acids. CDR1 is SGHVS, CDR2 FQNEAQ, per germline. In DNA, the CDR3 is TGTGCCAGCAGCTTAGTGGGCGGGACAGCCTACGAGCAGTACTTC. Translated: CASSLVGGTAYEQYF.

This clonotype was observed many times. The genes are TRBV18 and TRBJ2-3, with no clear D. Germline V CDR1 and CDR2: KGHSH, LQKENI. The CDR3 is made up of 15 amino acids. Trimming cost V 3 bases and J 6 bases, with 16 bases left between them. The CDR3 nucleotides are TGTGCCAGCTCACCGGGTCGTAGCCCGGCCGATACGCAGTATTTT. As protein: CASSPGRSPADTQYF.

This clonotype showed up many times. This may arise from a read error, as a much more abundant clone is one base away. The CDR3 coding sequence is TGTGCCAGCAGCTTAGAGGGGGGGACGGTTTCCTACGAGCAGTTCTTC. It is translated as CASSLEGGTVSYEQFF. V and J are TRBV11-2 and TRBJ2-5, with TRBD2 matching 7 bases. The J call may be incorrect, as the DNA end agrees better with TRBJ2-1. CDR3 length equals 16 residues. Germline CDR1 is SGHAT and CDR2 is FQNNGV.

The J gene is TRBJ2-1, the V gene TRBV12-3 or TRBV12-4; TRBD1 aligns across 8 bases. This CDR3 is built from 15 residues. V dropped 5 bases and J dropped 0; count of bases not matched to a gene: 3. The CDR3 loop reads CASSLTGGSYNEQFF. The CDR3 coding sequence is TGTGCCAGCAGTCTTACAGGGGGCTCCTACAATGAGCAGTTCTTC.

This chain uses TRBV11-2 with TRBJ2-2; D uncertain. Germline lookup yields CDR1 SGHAT and CDR2 FQNNGV. The CDR3 is 12 residues long. The V gene lost 3 bases and the J gene lost 5 bases, with 4 bases spanning the gap. CDR3 protein: CASSFMTGELFF. The CDR3 DNA follows: TGTGCCAGCAGCTTCATGACCGGGGAGCTGTTTTTT. The full variable domain, in which reference TRBV11-2 and TRBJ2-2 provide the parts outside the CDR3, is EAGVAQSPRYKIIEKRQSVAFWCNPISGHATLYWYQQILGQGPKLLIQFQNNGVVDDSQLPKDRFSAERLKGVDSTLKIQPAKLEDSAVYLCASSFMTGELFFGEGSRLTVL.

This clonotype was found a few times. The chain employs TRBV29-1 and TRBJ2-5; 15 bases agree with TRBD2. CDR3 length: 15 residues. The J segment lost 5 bases and the V segment lost 3 bases, leaving 4 bases of the junction unmatched. Per the germline V gene, CDR1 is SQVTM and CDR2 is ANQGSEA. The CDR3 sequence: CSVDGLAGGTETQYF. CDR3 in DNA: TGCAGCGTTGACGGACTAGCGGGGGGGACGGAGACCCAGTACTTC. Full variable domain (outside the CDR3, taken from reference TRBV29-1 and TRBJ2-5): SAVISQKPSRDICQRGTSLTIQCQVDSQVTMMFWYRQQPGQSLTLIATANQGSEATYESGFVIDKFPISRPNLTFSTLTVSNMSPEDSSIYLCSVDGLAGGTETQYFGPGTRLLVL.

This clonotype was counted ten times or more. The chain carries TRBV24-1 and TRBJ2-5; TRBD1 agrees at 7 bases. V gave up 3 bases and J gave up 7 bases; unmatched junction bases: 7. CDR1 is KGHDR and CDR2 is SFDVKD in the germline V gene. The CDR3 spans 14 residues. The CDR3 DNA follows: TGTGCCACCAGTGATCGAGACAGGGTGGGGACCCAGTACTTC. Translation gives CATSDRDRVGTQYF.

In this sample, this clonotype turned up many times. The chain has TRBV11-1 and TRBJ1-1; the match to TRBD1 covers 7 bases. V lost 5 bases to trimming and J lost 5 bases; unmatched junction nucleotides: 8. Germline V CDR1 and CDR2: SGHAT, FQDESV (reference sequence). The CDR3 contains 14 residues. CDR3 DNA: TGTGCCAGCAGCCGACAGGGCGGGCGAACTGAAGCTTTCTTT. This gives the protein CASSRQGGRTEAFF. Filled out from reference TRBV11-1 and TRBJ1-1, the complete variable domain reads EAEVAQSPRYKITEKSQAVAFWCDPISGHATLYWYRQILGQGPELLVQFQDESVVDDSQLPKDRFSAERLKGVDSTLKIQPAELGDSAMYLCASSRQGGRTEAFFGQGTRLTVV.

This clonotype was seen at least ten times. CDR3 sequence reads: CASSPTDRGQNTEAFF. The CDR3 region has the DNA TGTGCCAGCAGCCCCACCGACAGGGGACAGAACACTGAAGCTTTCTTT. J is TRBJ1-1 and V is TRBV11-2, with TRBD1 matching over 8 bases. Germline V gene data show CDR1 as SGHAT and CDR2 as FQNNGV. CDR3 length equals 16 residues. V lost 5 bases, J lost 1 base, and 9 bases stayed unmatched.

V usage is TRBV7-6 and J usage is TRBJ2-3; TRBD2 matches at 10 bases. The CDR3 runs to 20 residues. From germline, CDR1 is SGHVS and CDR2 FNYEAQ. V was pared by 1 base and J by 0 bases, with 13 bases of the junction left unmatched. The CDR3 sequence: CASSLGAGASGRTSTDTQYF. The CDR3 nucleotides read TGTGCCAGCAGCTTAGGGGCTGGGGCTAGCGGGAGAACTAGCACAGATACGCAGTATTTT.

This clonotype appeared a few times. The chain couples TRBV6-6 to TRBJ2-5; 8 bases are a match to TRBD2. Germline V gene data show CDR1 as MNHNY and CDR2 as SVGAGI (reference sequence). The CDR3 is made up of 15 amino acids. J gave up 2 bases and V 2 bases, and 4 bases lay outside the gene matches. The CDR3: CASSYIAGGQETQYF. The CDR3 bases are TGTGCCAGCAGTTACATTGCGGGGGGACAAGAGACCCAGTACTTC.

The chain is built from TRBV7-2 and TRBJ1-4; D remains unclear. With the DNA end fitting TRBJ1-5 better, the J assignment may be wrong. Germline CDR1 is SGHTA and CDR2 is FQGNSA. The CDR3 loop spans 13 amino acids. The CDR3: CASSQDSNQPQHF. The CDR3 bases are TGTGCCAGCAGCCAGGATAGCAATCAGCCCCAGCATTTT.

This clonotype was recorded many times. The chain carries TRBV27 and TRBJ2-4; 7 positions agree with TRBD2. The V gene end was trimmed by 8 bases and the J gene end by 4 bases; junction bases not matched to a gene: 17. Germline V gene lookup returns CDR1 MNHEY and CDR2 SMNVEV (reference sequence). The CDR3 totals 17 residues. CDR3 region: CASGGGFAMGYKNIQYF. CDR3 DNA sequence: TGTGCCAGCGGGGGGGGGTTTGCTATGGGATATAAAAACATTCAGTACTTC.

This clonotype appeared many times. The V and J genes are TRBV19 and TRBJ2-5; unclear D gene. The germline V and J ends were trimmed by 2 bases and 5 bases, with 15 bases remaining between them. Germline CDR1 reads LNHDA; CDR2 reads SQIVND (reference sequence). The CDR3 is 15 amino acids. CDR3 nucleotides: TGTGCCAGTAGTATATCCCCGAGAGGTCCCGAGACCCAGTACTTC. Translated: CASSISPRGPETQYF.

The table lists this clonotype with a count of one. The chain is built from TRBV7-6 and TRBJ2-1; no clear D gene. The DNA end favors TRBJ2-7, so the J call may be wrong. The V gene's germline CDR1 is SGHVS and CDR2 FNYEAQ. CDR3 length equals 14 residues. This chain's CDR3 is CASSLGRATYEQYF. DNA for the CDR3: TGTGCCAGCAGCTTAGGCCGGGCAACCTACGAGCAGTACTTC.

By proportion, this clonotype is medium-sized. The chain is built from TRBV7-9 and TRBJ2-1; weak D call: TRBD2 (6 bases). The germline CDR1 and CDR2 sequences are SEHNR and FQNEAQ (reference sequence). CDR3 length: 14 amino acids. Trimming cost V 1 base and J 4 bases, with 8 bases left between them. The CDR3 region is CASSLGGTYNEQFF. The CDR3 DNA reads TGTGCCAGCAGCTTAGGCGGGACTTACAATGAGCAGTTCTTC.

This clonotype is medium-sized (0.01 to 0.1%) in the sample. This may arise from a read error, as a much more abundant clone is one base away. The rearrangement links TRBV7-8 to TRBJ2-7, with 7 bases identical to TRBD2. Germline CDR1 SGHVS, CDR2 FQNEAQ. This CDR3 has 13 residues. Losses at the gene ends were 5 bases for V and 7 bases for J; bases not matched to a gene: 8. CDR3 amino acids: CASSVRLANEQYF. The CDR3 DNA is TGTGCCAGCAGCGTCCGACTAGCTAATGAGCAGTACTTC.

This clonotype was counted many times. This could be a read error, since a much larger clone is one nucleotide away. The gene calls are TRBV12-3 or TRBV12-4 and TRBJ2-7; TRBD1 is a possible D gene (5 bases). V was pared by 2 bases and J by 7 bases, with 18 bases between. The CDR3 loop spans 15 amino acids. As DNA, the CDR3 is TGTGCCAGCAGTTTACAGGGTTGGGCAACAAATGAGCAGTACTTC. Residues: CASSLQGWATNEQYF.

This chain links TRBV6-1 with TRBJ2-1; 7 positions agree with TRBD1. The CDR3 has 14 residues. Unmatched junction bases numbered 7, after V lost 7 bases and J lost 4 bases. CDR1 is MNHNS and CDR2 is SASEGT in the germline V gene. The CDR3: CASTTQGEYNEQFF. CDR3 nucleotide sequence: TGTGCCAGCACCACCCAGGGGGAATACAATGAGCAGTTCTTC.

The rearrangement links TRBV7-2 to TRBJ1-2, with TRBD1 as a possible D gene (6 bases). This CDR3 contains 14 residues. Trimming left V 3 bases short and J 2 bases short, with 10 bases between. The V gene's germline CDR1 is SGHTA and CDR2 FQGNSA. The CDR3 region has the DNA TGTGCCAGCAGCTTCGGACAGCACAACTATGGCTACACCTTC. Protein product: CASSFGQHNYGYTF.

This clonotype was seen at least ten times. The rearrangement uses TRBV5-1 and TRBJ2-1, with D perhaps matching TRBD2 (5 bases). Near its end, the DNA agrees better with TRBJ2-7, so the J call may be wrong. The V gene's germline CDR1 is SGHRS and CDR2 YFSETQ. This CDR3 is built from 15 residues. Here the CDR3 reads CASSLAEASFYEQYF. The CDR3, as DNA: TGCGCCAGCAGCTTGGCCGAGGCTAGCTTCTACGAGCAGTACTTC.

V usage is TRBV7-2 and J usage is TRBJ1-1, with 7 bases aligning to TRBD1. The last part of the DNA fits TRBJ2-3 better; the J call may be wrong. The germline V gene encodes CDR1 SGHTA and CDR2 FQGNSA. CDR3 length: 14 amino acids. CDR3 sequence reads: CASSTNRGEDTQYF. The CDR3 nucleotides read TGTGCCAGCAGCACAAACAGGGGCGAGGATACGCAGTATTTT.